This TCR beta chain was captured by sequencing in a study of T-cell reconstitution after alpha-beta-depleted transplantation in children. Ten or more counts support this clonotype. Germline values: CDR1 SGHTA, CDR2 FQGNSA. The CDR3 covers 16 residues. The V gene end was trimmed by 0 bases and the J gene end by 9 bases; junction bases not matched to a gene: 5. Unique molecular identifiers were incorporated when the TCRbeta library was constructed. TCRdb redid the calling of the PCR reads with MiXCR, one entry per CDR3 protein. The sample contains around 270,000 distinct CDR3 sequences, about 9.5% of which appear only once.

The chain combines TRBV7-2 with TRBJ1-6; 10 bases fit TRBD1. The TCR comes from a boy younger than two with acute myeloid leukemia, due to receive a stem cell transplant. This material consisted of PBMCs, taken before TCRalphabeta/CD19-depleted stem cell transplant. CDR3 sequence: CASSLARGDRGSPLHF. The DNA of the CDR3 is TGTGCCAGCAGCTTAGCGCGAGGGGACAGGGGTTCACCCCTCCACTTT.